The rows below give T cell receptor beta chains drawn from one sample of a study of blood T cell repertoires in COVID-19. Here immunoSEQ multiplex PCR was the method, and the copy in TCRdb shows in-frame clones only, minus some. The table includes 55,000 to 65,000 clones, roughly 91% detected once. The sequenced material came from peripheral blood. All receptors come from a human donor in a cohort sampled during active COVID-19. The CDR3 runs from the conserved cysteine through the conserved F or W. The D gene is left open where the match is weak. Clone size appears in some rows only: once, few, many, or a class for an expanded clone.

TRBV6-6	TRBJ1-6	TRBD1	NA	CASSRGQGASPLHF	TGTGCCAGCAGCCGGGGACAGGGGGCTTCACCCCTCCACTTT
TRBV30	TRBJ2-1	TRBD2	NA	CAWSVLLAGGYNEQFF	TGTGCCTGGAGTGTACTACTAGCGGGAGGTTACAATGAGCAGTTCTTC
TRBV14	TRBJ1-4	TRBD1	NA	CASSPGTVPNEKLFF	TGTGCCAGCAGCCCAGGGACAGTGCCTAATGAAAAACTGTTTTTT
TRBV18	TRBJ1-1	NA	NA	CASSREQGVFIEAFF	TGTGCCAGCTCACGCGAACAGGGCGTGTTCATTGAAGCTTTCTTT
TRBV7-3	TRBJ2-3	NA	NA	CASSIGGGADTQYF	TGTGCCAGCAGCATTGGAGGGGGGGCCGATACGCAGTATTTT
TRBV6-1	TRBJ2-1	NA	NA	CASSDVTPESSYNEQFF	TGTGCCAGCAGTGATGTAACCCCCGAGAGCTCCTACAATGAGCAGTTCTTC
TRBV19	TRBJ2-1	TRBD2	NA	CASSIQYGTNGEQFF	TGTGCCAGTAGTATCCAATATGGGACTAACGGTGAGCAGTTCTTC
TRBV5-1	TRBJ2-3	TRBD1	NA	CASSFTHRGPVTDTQYF	TGCGCCAGCAGCTTTACCCACAGGGGGCCGGTCACAGATACGCAGTATTTT
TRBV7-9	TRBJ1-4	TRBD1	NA	CASSAGDRGRGTNEKLFF	TGTGCCAGCAGCGCCGGGGACAGGGGGAGGGGAACTAATGAAAAACTGTTTTTT
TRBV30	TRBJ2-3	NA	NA	CAWDRYNTDTQYF	TGTGCCTGGGACCGATACAACACAGATACGCAGTATTTT
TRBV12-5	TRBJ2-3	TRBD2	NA	CASGLGGLAGFTDTQYF	TGTGCTAGTGGTTTGGGGGGACTAGCGGGGTTCACAGATACGCAGTATTTT
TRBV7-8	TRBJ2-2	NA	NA	CASSLAGAYTGELFF	TGTGCCAGCAGCTTAGCAGGGGCGTACACCGGGGAGCTGTTTTTT
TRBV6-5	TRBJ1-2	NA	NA	CASSYSGTLSYGYTF	TGTGCCAGCAGTTACTCCGGGACACTTAGCTATGGCTACACCTTC
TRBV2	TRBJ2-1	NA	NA	CASCEQGQRGNEQFF	TGTGCCAGCTGTGAACAGGGTCAGCGGGGCAATGAGCAGTTCTTC
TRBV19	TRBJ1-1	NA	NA	CASSINNEAFF	TGTGCCAGTAGTATAAACAATGAAGCTTTCTTT
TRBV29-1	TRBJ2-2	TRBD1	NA	CSGRQGPAGELFF	TGCAGCGGCAGACAGGGGCCGGCCGGGGAGCTGTTTTTT
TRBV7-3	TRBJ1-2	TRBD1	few	CASSFKGTGGYTF	TGTGCCAGCAGCTTTAAGGGGACAGGTGGCTACACCTTC
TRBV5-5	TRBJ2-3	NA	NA	CASSLAGWGTDTQYF	TGTGCCAGCAGCTTGGCGGGGTGGGGCACAGATACGCAGTATTTT
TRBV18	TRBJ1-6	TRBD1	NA	CASSPSGQGGSPLHF	TGTGCCAGCTCACCCTCCGGACAGGGTGGATCACCCCTCCACTTT
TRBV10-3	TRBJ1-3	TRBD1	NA	CAIQMTGGGYGNTIYF	TGTGCCATCCAGATGACAGGGGGCGGTTATGGAAACACCATATATTTT
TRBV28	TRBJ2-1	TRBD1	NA	CASTLGGLPQFF	TGTGCCAGCACCCTAGGGGGCTTGCCGCAGTTCTTC
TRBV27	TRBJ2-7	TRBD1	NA	CASSFGTGPSYEQYF	TGTGCCAGCAGTTTCGGGACAGGGCCCTCCTACGAGCAGTACTTC
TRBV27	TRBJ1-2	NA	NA	CASSTPGTNGGYTF	TGTGCCAGCAGTACGCCCGGGACAAACGGTGGCTACACCTTC
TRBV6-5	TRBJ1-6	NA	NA	CASRRTGNNSPLHF	TGTGCCAGCAGGCGGACGGGGAATAATTCACCCCTCCACTTT
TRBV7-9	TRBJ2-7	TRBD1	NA	CASRPAPGTESSYEQYF	TGTGCCAGCCGGCCTGCCCCCGGGACAGAGAGCTCCTACGAGCAGTACTTC